These 13 T cell receptor beta chains were sequenced from one sample in a study of CD8+ T cells in alopecia areata. Treatment meaning: oral pan-JAK inhibitor, 5-10 mg twice daily. Extraction of RNA preceded its reverse transcription into cDNA, which served as the sequencing template. Produced via immunoSEQ multiplex PCR; TCRdb's table is partial and in-frame only. Among roughly 110,000 clones listed, roughly 89% were seen once. The starting material was CD8+ T cells sorted from blood, obtained at week 24, from a patient treated with tofacitinib. The receptors come from a human donor with alopecia areata.

The rearrangement joins TRBV4-1 to TRBJ2-5, with 7 bases aligning to TRBD1. With the DNA end fitting TRBJ2-7 better, the J assignment may be wrong. CDR3 size: 15 residues. Germline lookup yields CDR1 MGHRA and CDR2 YSYEKL. The CDR3 region is CASSQSGGEEDEQYF. CDR3 DNA sequence: TGCGCCAGCAGCCAATCAGGGGGAGAGGAGGACGAGCAGTACTTC.

The chain couples TRBV27 to TRBJ1-1; 8 bases map to TRBD1. Losses at the gene ends were 3 bases for V and 2 bases for J; bases not matched to a gene: 5. The CDR3 extends over 15 amino acids. Germline values: CDR1 MNHEY, CDR2 SMNVEV (reference sequence). The CDR3 region is CASSFRTGPNTEAFF. The CDR3 DNA follows: TGTGCCAGCAGTTTCCGGACAGGGCCTAACACTGAAGCTTTCTTT.

J is TRBJ1-2 and V is TRBV5-1, with 8 bases lining up with TRBD1. The V and J ends lost 0 bases and 3 bases, in that order; junction bases with no gene match: 1. There are 14 residues in the CDR3. Germline CDR1 and CDR2: SGHRS and YFSETQ. The CDR3 DNA reads TGCGCCAGCAGCTTGGGGACAGGGTACTATGGCTACACCTTC. It yields the protein CASSLGTGYYGYTF.

This chain connects TRBV7-8 to TRBJ2-7; D gene uncertain. The germline V and J ends were trimmed by 0 bases and 3 bases, with 6 bases remaining between them. CDR1 is SGHVS and CDR2 is FQNEAQ in the germline V gene. This CDR3 has 13 residues. The CDR3 protein is CASSLAYNYEQYF. As DNA, the CDR3 is TGTGCCAGCAGCTTAGCTTACAACTACGAGCAGTACTTC.

This chain connects TRBV6-5 to TRBJ2-3; 9 nucleotides agree with TRBD2. J was trimmed by 0 bases and V by 6 bases; bases with no gene match: 1. The CDR3 consists of 14 residues. Germline lookup yields CDR1 MNHEY and CDR2 SVGAGI. The CDR3 DNA sequence: TGTGCCAGCAGCCTAGCGGGGAGCACAGATACGCAGTATTTT. Protein: CASSLAGSTDTQYF.

V and J are TRBV7-9 and TRBJ2-5; 8 nucleotides align to TRBD1. J lost 5 bases, V lost 7 bases, and 12 bases had no gene match. This CDR3 is built from 15 residues. Germline V CDR1 and CDR2: SEHNR, FQNEAQ (reference sequence). The CDR3 reads CASTLGAGGMETQYF. CDR3 sequence (DNA): TGTGCCAGCACCCTGGGCGCAGGGGGCATGGAGACCCAGTACTTC. Filled out from reference TRBV7-9 and TRBJ2-5, the complete variable domain reads DTGVSQNPRHKITKRGQNVTFRCDPISEHNRLYWYRQTLGQGPEFLTYFQNEAQLEKSRLLSDRFSAERPKGSFSTLEIQRTEQGDSAMYLCASTLGAGGMETQYFGPGTRLLVL.

The chain recombines TRBV5-1 with TRBJ1-4, with unresolved D. This CDR3 comprises 14 residues. Germline CDR1 reads SGHRS; CDR2 reads YFSETQ. V was shortened by 4 bases and J by 7 bases, with 14 bases between the two germline ends. In DNA form, the CDR3 reads TGCGCCAGCAGCCCTGGAGCCCGGGGTGAAAAACTGTTTTTT. This gives the protein CASSPGARGEKLFF.

This chain joins TRBV2 and TRBJ2-2, with D perhaps TRBD2 (5 bases). V shed 6 bases and J shed 2 bases, with 10 bases lying between them. Germline loops: CDR1 SNHLY, CDR2 FYNNEI. The CDR3 contains 14 residues. The CDR3 sequence: CASRRGSNTGELFF. CDR3 in DNA: TGTGCCAGCAGAAGAGGGTCTAACACCGGGGAGCTGTTTTTT.

This chain connects TRBV30 to TRBJ2-2; D may match TRBD1 or TRBD2 (5 bases each). Germline V gene lookup returns CDR1 GTSNPN and CDR2 SVGIG (reference sequence). The CDR3 length is 17 residues. V was cut by 5 bases and J by 2 bases, with 21 bases left in between. The CDR3 DNA follows: TGTGCCTGGGGTTGGTGGCCGGGGACCTCCAACACCGGGGAGCTGTTTTTT. This translates into CAWGWWPGTSNTGELFF.

V gene TRBV7-9 combines with J gene TRBJ1-5; D is undetermined. The CDR3 spans 14 residues. With 3 bases removed from V and 3 bases from J, the gap between germline ends came to 9 bases. In germline, CDR1 is SEHNR, CDR2 FQNEAQ (reference sequence). The CDR3 DNA is TGTGCCAGCAGCTTGGGAGGGTACAATCAGCCCCAGCATTTT. Its translation: CASSLGGYNQPQHF.

J is TRBJ2-7 and V is TRBV11-2; unclear D gene. V gave up 2 bases and J gave up 6 bases, with 5 bases separating them. Germline V gives CDR1 SGHAT, CDR2 FQNNGV. The CDR3 covers 11 residues. CDR3 residues: CASSLFSEQYF. The CDR3 DNA follows: TGTGCCAGCAGCTTATTTTCCGAGCAGTACTTC.

The V and J genes are TRBV9 and TRBJ2-3, with unresolved D. Trimming shortened V by 0 bases and J by 1 base, and 21 bases separated the two germline ends. CDR3 length: 19 residues. CDR1 and CDR2 (germline): SGDLS, YYNGEE. In DNA, the CDR3 is TGTGCCAGCAGCGTAGCGCGCCGTACCGACCCTTACGGCACAGATACGCAGTATTTT. Translation gives CASSVARRTDPYGTDTQYF.

The chain carries TRBV10-1 and TRBJ2-1, with a possible D match to TRBD2 (6 bases). The CDR3 length is 16 residues. Germline V gene data show CDR1 as WNHNN and CDR2 as SYGVQD (reference sequence). Trimming removed 0 bases from V and 5 bases from J, with 14 bases in between. The CDR3 DNA reads as TGCGCCAGCAGTGAGTCGCCTACTAGCCTCAACAATGAGCAGTTCTTC. This codes for CASSESPTSLNNEQFF.